The source of this TCR beta chain is a study of T cell responses to AZD1222 COVID-19 vaccine. The study, taken as a whole, reports: Possibly, clonal diversity was underestimated; donors were largely white British and included more females.

This clone was recorded only once. Its antigen is as yet unknown. This CDR3 has 11 amino acids. Trimming pared 0 bases from V and 7 bases from J, leaving 6 bases between. The germline CDR1 and CDR2 sequences are GTSNPN and SVGIG (reference sequence). TCRdb's copy holds only in-frame clones and misses some; the assay was immunoSEQ multiplex PCR. The sample comprises 95,000 to 150,000 clones, 65% to 90% of which are singletons, and 7% to 8% rests with the top ten. Sequencing was performed on peripheral blood, taken on day 0 of AZD1222 vaccination. V gene TRBV30 combines with J gene TRBJ2-5, with D tentatively TRBD1 (6 bases). This TCR came from an adult in good health. Written as DNA, the CDR3 is TGTGCCTGGAGTGTACAGGGGACCCAGTACTTC. Translated: CAWSVQGTQYF.